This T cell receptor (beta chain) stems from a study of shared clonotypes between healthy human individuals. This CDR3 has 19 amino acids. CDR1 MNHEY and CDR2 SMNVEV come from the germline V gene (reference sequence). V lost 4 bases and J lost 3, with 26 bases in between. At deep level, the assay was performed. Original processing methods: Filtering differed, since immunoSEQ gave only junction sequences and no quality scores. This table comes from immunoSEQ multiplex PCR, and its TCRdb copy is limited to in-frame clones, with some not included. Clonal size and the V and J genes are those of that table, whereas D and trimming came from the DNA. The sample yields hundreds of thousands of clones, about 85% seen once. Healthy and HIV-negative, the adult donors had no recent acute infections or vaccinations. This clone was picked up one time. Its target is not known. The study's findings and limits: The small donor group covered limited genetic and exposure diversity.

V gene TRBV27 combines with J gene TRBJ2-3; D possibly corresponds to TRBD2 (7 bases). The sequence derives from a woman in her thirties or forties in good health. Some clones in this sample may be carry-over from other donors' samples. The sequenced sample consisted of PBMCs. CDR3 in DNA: TGTGCCAGCAGTTATTTAGGGGGGGCGAGATATAGTGGAACAGATACGCAGTATTTT. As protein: CASSYLGGARYSGTDTQYF.